This entry is about one T cell receptor beta chain. Antigen specificity is unknown. PCR was performed a second time for about 6 to 12 cycles using a sample-barcoded 5' primer and a J-beta primer mix. TCRdb reanalysed the 5' RACE reads using MiXCR and keeps one entry per CDR3 protein. The table lists approximately 320,000 distinct CDR3 sequences, roughly 26% of them singletons. Donors gave about 10 milliliters of peripheral blood apiece. Per sample, at least 5 micrograms of total RNA were extracted. This record comes from a study of blood T cells in healthy people across ages. The study's findings and limits: Samples with more naive T cells showed higher observed beta diversity.

Germline lookup yields CDR1 SGHRS and CDR2 YFSETQ. Trimming removed 1 base from V and 4 bases from J, with 11 bases in between. The CDR3 consists of 14 residues. The sequence came from a woman between 65 and 79 years old in good health. The V and J genes are TRBV5-1 and TRBJ2-5; tentatively, D is TRBD2 (5 bases). The sequencing sample was made of blood. The CDR3 here is CASSLRGNVETQYF. The CDR3 DNA reads TGCGCCAGCAGCTTGAGAGGGAACGTAGAGACCCAGTACTTC.